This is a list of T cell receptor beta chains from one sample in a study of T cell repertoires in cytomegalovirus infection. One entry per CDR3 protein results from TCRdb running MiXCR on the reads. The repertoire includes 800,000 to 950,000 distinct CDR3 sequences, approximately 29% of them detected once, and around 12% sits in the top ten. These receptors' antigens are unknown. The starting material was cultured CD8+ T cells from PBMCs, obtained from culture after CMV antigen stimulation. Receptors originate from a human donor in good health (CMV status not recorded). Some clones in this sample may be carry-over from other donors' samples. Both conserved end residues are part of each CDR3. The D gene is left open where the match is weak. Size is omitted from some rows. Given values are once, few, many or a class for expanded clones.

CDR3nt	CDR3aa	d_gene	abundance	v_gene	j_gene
TGCGCCAGCACCACCCTGGAGGGACAGGAGTATAATGAAAAACTGTTTTTT	CASTTLEGQEYNEKLFF	TRBD1	.	TRBV10-2	TRBJ1-4
TGCGCCAGCAGCCAAGATAAGGGTTTGGAAAAACTGTTTTTT	CASSQDKGLEKLFF	.	few	TRBV4-3	TRBJ1-4
TGTGCCAGCAGCAACCGGGACAAGGGAGAGAACACTGAAGCTTTCTTT	CASSNRDKGENTEAFF	.	few	TRBV7-1	TRBJ1-1
TGCAGCGGTAAAGGGGAGAACACCGGGGAGCTGTTTTTT	CSGKGENTGELFF	.	.	TRBV29-1	TRBJ2-2
TGTGCCATCAGTAGCGGCCTCCGGGGCTACACCTTC	CAISSGLRGYTF	.	.	TRBV10-3	TRBJ1-2
TGTGCCAGCAGTATAATTGGGGGAGTCAATCAGCCCCAGCATTTT	CASSIIGGVNQPQHF	.	few	TRBV28	TRBJ1-5
TGTGCCAGCAGCCAAGGCGGTCGACAGCCCTACGAGCAGTACTTC	CASSQGGRQPYEQYF	.	few	TRBV3-1	TRBJ2-7
TGTGCCAGCAGTTGGGACGGTCCCCAGCATTTT	CASSWDGPQHF	.	many	TRBV7-9	TRBJ1-5
TGTGCCATCAGGCCCGGGACTAGCGGGGATAGCTCCTACAATGAGCAGTTCTTC	CAIRPGTSGDSSYNEQFF	TRBD2	.	TRBV10-3	TRBJ2-1
TGTGCCAGCAGCTCCGTAATGTTGGGAGGCACTGAAGCTTTCTTT	CASSSVMLGGTEAFF	.	.	TRBV28	TRBJ1-1
TGTGCCAGCAGTTTGGCGGTAGGGGTAAAGGAAAAACTGTTTTTT	CASSLAVGVKEKLFF	.	.	TRBV27	TRBJ1-4
TGTGCCAGCGTCTTCGCGACAGTGAACACTGAAGCTTTCTTT	CASVFATVNTEAFF	.	few	TRBV12-3/TRBV12-4	TRBJ1-1
TGCAGTGCTAGAGATCCGGCAGGAGACAACTACGAGCAGTACTTC	CSARDPAGDNYEQYF	.	.	TRBV20-1	TRBJ2-7
TGTGCCAGCAGTTACGGGCGACAGTCCTACGAGCAGTACTTC	CASSYGRQSYEQYF	.	many	TRBV6-6	TRBJ2-7
TGTGCCAGCAGTCCGGGGCGGTGGCAAGAGACCCAGTACTTC	CASSPGRWQETQYF	.	many	TRBV7-2	TRBJ2-5
TGTGCCAGCAACCAGTGGGGGGGCAGGAACACTGAAGCTTTCTTT	CASNQWGGRNTEAFF	.	.	TRBV7-6	TRBJ1-1
TGTGCCAGCAGTCTGGGGAAGGGCACAGATACGCAGTATTTT	CASSLGKGTDTQYF	.	many	TRBV27	TRBJ2-3
TGTGCCACCAGTGATTTATCAGGGGATGGTAACAATGAGCAGTTCTTC	CATSDLSGDGNNEQFF	.	.	TRBV24-1	TRBJ2-1
TGCGCCAGCAGCTTGGGGGACATCGCTACCCCAGCTTTCTTT	CASSLGDIATPAFF	.	few	TRBV5-1	TRBJ1-1
TGCGCCAGCAGGTCATTGGACAGCACCTACGAGCAGTACTTC	CASRSLDSTYEQYF	.	.	TRBV5-1	TRBJ2-7
TGTGCCAGCAGTTTTCAGGGTTTTAACCCCGGGGAGCTGTTTTTT	CASSFQGFNPGELFF	.	few	TRBV12-3/TRBV12-4	TRBJ2-2
TGTGCCAGCAGCTTACCAAATGGGTGGCAGTTCTTC	CASSLPNGWQFF	.	many	TRBV7-2	TRBJ2-1
TGTGCCACCAGCAGAGATCTCGGAATACCCGGAGGCATTCAGTACTTC	CATSRDLGIPGGIQYF	.	.	TRBV15	TRBJ2-4
TGTGTCAGCAGCTTAGAAGTCGGTGGAGTAAACACCGGGGAGCTGTTTTTT	CVSSLEVGGVNTGELFF	.	once	TRBV7-2	TRBJ2-2
TGTGCCAGCAGCCCCAACCCCGGGGTAGCAGCCGGGGAGCTGTTTTTT	CASSPNPGVAAGELFF	.	few	TRBV9	TRBJ2-2
TGTGCCAGCAGTATAACCATAGCGGGGATGATTTATGAGCAGTTCTTC	CASSITIAGMIYEQFF	TRBD2	.	TRBV27	TRBJ2-1
TGTGCCAGCAGTGAAGCCGAGGACAGGAATCTTTGGAGAGCCGGGGAGCTGTTTTTT	CASSEAEDRNLWRAGELFF	TRBD1	.	TRBV6-1	TRBJ2-2
TGTGCCAGCAGCTTAGTAGGGGGTCGAGGGGAGCTGTTTTTT	CASSLVGGRGELFF	.	.	TRBV7-4	TRBJ2-2
TGTGCCAGCAGTACCGGGAAGTGGGGTTATGGCTACACCTTC	CASSTGKWGYGYTF	.	.	TRBV6-5	TRBJ1-2
TGTGCCAGCAGGGAGGACATGTACTCTGGAAACACCATATATTTT	CASREDMYSGNTIYF	.	.	TRBV27	TRBJ1-3
TGTGCCAGCAATCTTGCCGGCCGGGTTGGGGACGAGCAGTACTTC	CASNLAGRVGDEQYF	.	.	TRBV6-1	TRBJ2-7
TGCAGTGCTTCGGTTACAGGGTTCAGCACAGATACGCAGTATTTT	CSASVTGFSTDTQYF	.	few	TRBV20-1	TRBJ2-3
TGTGCCAGCAGGCCTGGGACAGGGTCCCTCTATGGCTACACCTTC	CASRPGTGSLYGYTF	TRBD1	.	TRBV6-1	TRBJ1-2
TGTGCCAGCATGGGCTACGACGGAGGAAACTATGGCTACACCTTC	CASMGYDGGNYGYTF	.	.	TRBV2	TRBJ1-2
TGTGCCAGTAGCGAAGACCCGGGGGACCCCTACAATGAGCAGTTCTTC	CASSEDPGDPYNEQFF	.	.	TRBV9	TRBJ2-1
TGTGCCAGCAGCGCTACAGGGTACACTGAAGCTTTCTTT	CASSATGYTEAFF	.	few	TRBV7-9	TRBJ1-1
TGTGCTAGTGGTTTCTCGGAGGAAATGGGGTCCTATAGAGAGACCCAGTACTTC	CASGFSEEMGSYRETQYF	.	.	TRBV12-5	TRBJ2-5
TGTGCCAGCAGCTTAGAAGGAGGAGGAGAGACCCAGTACTTC	CASSLEGGGETQYF	.	many	TRBV7-9	TRBJ2-5
TGTGCCAGTAGTGTGAGCACCATGAACACTGAAGCTTTCTTT	CASSVSTMNTEAFF	.	.	TRBV19	TRBJ1-1
TGTGCCAGTAGTATGGCCTTAGAAAACAGGGATCAGCAACAGACCCAGTACTTC	CASSMALENRDQQQTQYF	.	.	TRBV19	TRBJ2-5
TGTGCCAGCAGCCGAGAAGCGGCTAGCACAGATACGCAGTATTTT	CASSREAASTDTQYF	.	.	TRBV5-4	TRBJ2-3
TGTGCCAGCAGCTTACCCGGGACAGGGGATGAAGCTTTCTTT	CASSLPGTGDEAFF	TRBD1	.	TRBV6-2/TRBV6-3	TRBJ1-1
TGTGCCAGCAGTCGCACAGGGATCGGGGAGCTGTTTTTT	CASSRTGIGELFF	.	few	TRBV6-5	TRBJ2-2
TGTGCCAGCACCCTTTGGGCGGGGAGCTCTGGAAACACCATATATTTT	CASTLWAGSSGNTIYF	.	few	TRBV7-6	TRBJ1-3
TGCAGCGCCGGGACAGGGTTGAATGAGCAGTTCTTC	CSAGTGLNEQFF	TRBD1	.	TRBV29-1	TRBJ2-1
TGTGCCACCAGCAGAGATGGAGGGGACACTAAGATGTACTTC	CATSRDGGDTKMYF	.	.	TRBV15	TRBJ2-4